This TCR beta chain comes out of a study of blood T cell repertoires in COVID-19. Study summary: Samples came from the United States, Italy and Spain, spanning acute and convalescent COVID-19.

In the source study's methods: Nucleated cell counts were estimated from reference gene primer amplification. Repertoires were generated with immunoSEQ multiplex PCR, while TCRdb's copy carries only in-frame clones and drops some. V, J and clone size are taken as reported in that table, and D and trimming were inferred from the DNA itself. The table lists about 70,000 clones, 75% to 90% of them singletons, with more than 2% in the top ten. The germline V gene encodes CDR1 MDHEN and CDR2 SYDVKM. The length of the CDR3 is 13 residues. Trimming removed 3 bases from V and 2 bases from J, with 7 bases in between.

This sequence originates from a human donor in a cohort sampled during active COVID-19. The sample was peripheral blood. The chain combines TRBV28 with TRBJ1-1; D unresolved. The CDR3 spells CASSFSPNTEAFF. CDR3 coding DNA: TGTGCCAGCAGTTTTAGTCCTAACACTGAAGCTTTCTTT.